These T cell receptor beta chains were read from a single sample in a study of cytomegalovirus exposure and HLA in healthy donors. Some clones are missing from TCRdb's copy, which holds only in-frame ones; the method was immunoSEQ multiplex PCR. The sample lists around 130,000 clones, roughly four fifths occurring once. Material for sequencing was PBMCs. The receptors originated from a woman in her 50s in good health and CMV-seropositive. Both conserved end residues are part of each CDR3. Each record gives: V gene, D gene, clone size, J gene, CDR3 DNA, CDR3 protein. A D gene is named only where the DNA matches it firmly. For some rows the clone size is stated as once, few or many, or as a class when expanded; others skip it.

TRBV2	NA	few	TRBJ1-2	TGTGCCAGCATCCTTCGGGGGTCCGGGGGCTACACCTTC	CASILRGSGGYTF
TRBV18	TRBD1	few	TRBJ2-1	TGTGCCAGCTCACCAGGGACAGGGGGCCGAAGCTCCTACAATGAGCAGTTCTTC	CASSPGTGGRSSYNEQFF
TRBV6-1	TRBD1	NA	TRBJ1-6	TGTGCCAGCACAGGGACAGGGGGAAATTCACCCCTCCACTTT	CASTGTGGNSPLHF
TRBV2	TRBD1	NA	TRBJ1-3	TGTGCCAGCAGTGGACAGGGAGGAAACACCATATATTTT	CASSGQGGNTIYF
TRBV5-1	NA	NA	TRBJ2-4	TGCGCCAGCAGCGTGAACAGGGTAGCCAAAAACATTCAGTACTTC	CASSVNRVAKNIQYF
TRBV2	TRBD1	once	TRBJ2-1	TGTGCCACTGCGACAGGGGACTACAATGAGCAGTTCTTC	CATATGDYNEQFF
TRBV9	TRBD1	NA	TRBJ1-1	TGTGCCAGCAATCCACAGGGGACCACTGAAGCTTTCTTT	CASNPQGTTEAFF
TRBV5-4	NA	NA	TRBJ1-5	TGTGCCAGCAGCTCAAAGGGGGAAAATCAGCCCCAGCATTTT	CASSSKGENQPQHF
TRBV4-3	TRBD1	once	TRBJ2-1	TGCGCCAGCAGCCAAGCCCATACCGGGACAGGGGTAGGGGATGAGCAGTTCTTC	CASSQAHTGTGVGDEQFF
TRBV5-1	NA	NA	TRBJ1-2	TGCGCCAGCAGCTTGGGGGCTGGGGCCAAGAACTATGGCTACACCTTC	CASSLGAGAKNYGYTF
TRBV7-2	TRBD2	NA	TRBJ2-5	TGTGCCAGCAGCTTGGAAGGGACTAGCGGCGAGACCCAGTACTTC	CASSLEGTSGETQYF
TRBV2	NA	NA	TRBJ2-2	TGTGCCAGCAGTGAGGTTGCGGCCTCCAACACCGGGGAGCTGTTTTTT	CASSEVAASNTGELFF
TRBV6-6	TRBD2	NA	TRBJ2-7	TGTGCCAGCATAGGGCGTAGCGGGGACTACGAGCAGTACTTC	CASIGRSGDYEQYF
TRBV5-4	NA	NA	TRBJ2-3	TGTGCCAGCAGCTTGTCGCAGGGTATGCAGTATTTT	CASSLSQGMQYF
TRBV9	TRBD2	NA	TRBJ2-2	TGTGCCAGCAGCGGCGGGGGGGTCACCGGGGAGCTGTTTTTT	CASSGGGVTGELFF
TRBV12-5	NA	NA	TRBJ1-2	TGTGCTAGTGGTTTGGGCAGGCCAGGAGGTAACTATGGCTACACCTTC	CASGLGRPGGNYGYTF
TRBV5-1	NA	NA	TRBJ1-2	TGCGCCAGCAGCTTGGTGCAGGGTGGTGGCTACACCTTC	CASSLVQGGGYTF
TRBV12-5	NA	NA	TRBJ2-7	TGTGCTAGTGGCCAGCCGGGGGTCTACGAGCAGTACTTC	CASGQPGVYEQYF
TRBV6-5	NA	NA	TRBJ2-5	TGTGCCAGCACTAAATGGGGCGAAGAGACCCAGTACTTC	CASTKWGEETQYF
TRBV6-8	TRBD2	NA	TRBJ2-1	TGTGCCAGCAGTTACTCGAGCGGGGAGGCATGGGAGCAGTTCTTC	CASSYSSGEAWEQFF
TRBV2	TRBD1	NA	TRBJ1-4	TGTGCCAGCAGTGCCCAGACAGGGGCCTCCGAAAAACTGTTTTTT	CASSAQTGASEKLFF
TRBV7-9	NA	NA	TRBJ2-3	TGTTCCAGCAGCTTACTCGGGTCGACCACAGATACGCAGTATTTT	CSSSLLGSTTDTQYF
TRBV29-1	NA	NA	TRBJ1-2	TGCAGCGTAGAAGGAGGGAATAACTATGGCTACACCTTC	CSVEGGNNYGYTF
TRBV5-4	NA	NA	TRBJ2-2	TGTGCCAGCAGCCTCCAAGGGGCCTCAAAGTGGGGGGAGCTGTTTTTT	CASSLQGASKWGELFF
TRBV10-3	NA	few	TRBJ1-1	TGTGCCATCAGTGAGGTGGCGAACACTGAAGCTTTCTTT	CAISEVANTEAFF
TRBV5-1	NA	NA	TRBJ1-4	TGCGCCAGCAGCCCGGAAGGGGTAGCAGAAAAACTGTTTTTT	CASSPEGVAEKLFF
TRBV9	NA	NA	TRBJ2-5	TGTGCCAGCAGCCCCTTCCCCACGACATTGGCCGCGACCCAGTACTTC	CASSPFPTTLAATQYF
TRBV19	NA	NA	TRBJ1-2	TGTGCCAGTGGTTACAGGGTCGAGGGTGGCTACACCTTC	CASGYRVEGGYTF
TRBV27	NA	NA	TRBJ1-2	TGTGCCAGTAAGAATGGAGGGGAGGCTAACTATGGCTACACCTTC	CASKNGGEANYGYTF
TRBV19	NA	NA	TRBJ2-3	TGTGCCAGTAGTATTGGTCAGGGGTCGGCAGATACGCAGTATTTT	CASSIGQGSADTQYF
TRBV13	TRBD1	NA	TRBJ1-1	TGTGCCAGCGGCCGGACAGGTGAAGCTTTCTTT	CASGRTGEAFF
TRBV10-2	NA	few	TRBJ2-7	TGCGCCAGCAGCCAAGCCGAGGACAGCGAGCAGTACTTC	CASSQAEDSEQYF
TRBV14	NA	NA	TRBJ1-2	TGTGCCAGCAGCCAATCGCGGGGGGCATATGGCTACACCTTC	CASSQSRGAYGYTF
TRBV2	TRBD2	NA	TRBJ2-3	TGTGCCAGCAGTGTCGGGGGGGCAGATACGCAGTATTTT	CASSVGGADTQYF
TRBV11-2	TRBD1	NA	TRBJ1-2	TGTGCCAGCAGCCCTATCAGGGGGGACTATGGCTACACCTTC	CASSPIRGDYGYTF
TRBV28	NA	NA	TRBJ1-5	TGTGCCAGCAGAACCGACAATAATCAGCCCCAGCATTTT	CASRTDNNQPQHF
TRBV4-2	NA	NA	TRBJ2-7	TGTGCCAGCAGCCAAGGAGTTGACTCCTACGAGCAGTACTTC	CASSQGVDSYEQYF
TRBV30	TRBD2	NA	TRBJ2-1	TGTGCCTGGAAATCAGCTAGCGGGGGGGGGCATGAGCAGTTCTTC	CAWKSASGGGHEQFF
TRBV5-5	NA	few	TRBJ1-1	TGTGCCAGCAGCTCCTCGGGGGACCGCAGCACTGAAGCTTTCTTT	CASSSSGDRSTEAFF
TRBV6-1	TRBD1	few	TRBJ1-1	TGTGCCAGCAGCGGGACAGGTTTTTTAGGAGCTTTCTTT	CASSGTGFLGAFF
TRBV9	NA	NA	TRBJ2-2	TGTGCCAGCAGCGTAGGCTCAGGGAACACCGGGGAGCTGTTTTTT	CASSVGSGNTGELFF
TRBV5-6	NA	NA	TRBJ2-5	TGTGCCAGCAGCCAGGACACTAACGCAGAGACCCAGTACTTC	CASSQDTNAETQYF
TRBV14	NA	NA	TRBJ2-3	TGTGCCAGCAGCCGAGAGTGGGGGGAGAGCACAGATACGCAGTATTTT	CASSREWGESTDTQYF
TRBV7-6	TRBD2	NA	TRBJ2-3	TGTGCCAGCAGCTTAGCGAGCGGGGAGGCAGATACGCAGTATTTT	CASSLASGEADTQYF
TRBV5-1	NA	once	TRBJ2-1	TGCGCCAGCAGCTTGGTTGCGGGGGCCATCAATGAGCAGTTCTTC	CASSLVAGAINEQFF
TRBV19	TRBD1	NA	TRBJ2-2	TGTGCCTCCCCCCCGGGACAGAGAAGAGCGAACACCGGGGAGCTGTTTTTT	CASPPGQRRANTGELFF
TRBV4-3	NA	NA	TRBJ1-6	TGCGCCAGCAGCCAAGATTTGGTTCCGGGTTCACCCCTCCACTTT	CASSQDLVPGSPLHF
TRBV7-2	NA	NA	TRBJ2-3	TGTGCCAGCAAACGACGCGGGATAGATACGCAGTATTTT	CASKRRGIDTQYF
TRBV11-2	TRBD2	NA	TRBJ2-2	TGTGCCAGCAGCTTGCGGGGGGGCCTCTCCGGGGAGCTGTTTTTT	CASSLRGGLSGELFF
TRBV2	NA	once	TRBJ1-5	TGTGCCAGCACCACAGAAGGGACTGCGGAATGGCCCCAGCATTTT	CASTTEGTAEWPQHF
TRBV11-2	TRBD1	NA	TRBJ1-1	TGTGCCAGCAGCCCTCGTGGAAGGGGGCTCTTCACTGAAGCTTTCTTT	CASSPRGRGLFTEAFF
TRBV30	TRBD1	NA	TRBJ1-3	TGTGCCTGGATCCGGGACAGCTCTGGAAACACCATATATTTT	CAWIRDSSGNTIYF
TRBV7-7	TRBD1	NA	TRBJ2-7	TGTGCCAGCAGCGCCGGGACAGGGTCCCCCTACGAGCAGTACTTC	CASSAGTGSPYEQYF
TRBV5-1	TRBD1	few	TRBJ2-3	TGCGCCAGCATCCGGGACAGGGGTACAGATACGCAGTATTTT	CASIRDRGTDTQYF
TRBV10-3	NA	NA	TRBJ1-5	TGTGCCATCAGTGAGTATGGGGGGGCCGGGCAGCCCCAGCATTTT	CAISEYGGAGQPQHF
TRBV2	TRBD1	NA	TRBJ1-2	TGTGCCAGCAGCCGGGACAGGAACTATGGCTACACCTTC	CASSRDRNYGYTF
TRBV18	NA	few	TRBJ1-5	TGTGCCAGCTCACCCAGGGAGGATCAGCCCCAGCATTTT	CASSPREDQPQHF
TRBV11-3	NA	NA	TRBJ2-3	TGTGCCAGCAGCGCCCGACTCTCCACAGATACGCAGTATTTT	CASSARLSTDTQYF
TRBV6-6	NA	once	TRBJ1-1	TGTGCCACCTGTTCCCAGGTGAACACTGAAGCTTTCTTT	CATCSQVNTEAFF
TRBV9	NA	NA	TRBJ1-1	TGTGCCAGCGGGCCGATCACTGAAGCTTTCTTT	CASGPITEAFF